This paragraph reports one T cell receptor beta chain. Extraction of RNA preceded its reverse transcription into cDNA, which served as the sequencing template. Here immunoSEQ multiplex PCR was the method, and the copy in TCRdb shows in-frame clones only, minus some. The table includes under 250,000 clones, 45% to 70% detected once. The data belong to a study of CD8+ T cells in alopecia areata. V lost 6 bases to trimming and J lost 9 bases, with 15 bases between them. The CDR3 spans 12 residues. Germline CDR1 is SQVTM and CDR2 is ANQGSEA. The clonotype was recovered from a human donor in good health. The material sequenced was CD8+ T cells sorted from blood. The chain has TRBV29-1 and TRBJ2-1; D is ambiguous. CDR3 protein: CSVRGPFGEQFF. The DNA for the CDR3 is TGCAGCGTCCGAGGACCCTTCGGTGAGCAGTTCTTC.